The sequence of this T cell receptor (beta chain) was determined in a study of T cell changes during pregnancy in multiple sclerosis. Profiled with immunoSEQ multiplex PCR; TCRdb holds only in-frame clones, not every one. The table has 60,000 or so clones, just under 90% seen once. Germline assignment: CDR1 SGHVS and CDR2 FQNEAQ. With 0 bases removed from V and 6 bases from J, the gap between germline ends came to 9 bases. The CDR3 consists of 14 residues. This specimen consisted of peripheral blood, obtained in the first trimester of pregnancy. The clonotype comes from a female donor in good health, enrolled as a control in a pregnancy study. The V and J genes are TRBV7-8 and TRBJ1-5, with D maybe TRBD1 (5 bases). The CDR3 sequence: CASSLARGTQPQHF. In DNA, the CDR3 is TGTGCCAGCAGCTTAGCGCGGGGGACTCAGCCCCAGCATTTT.